Listed here is a single TCR beta chain. The entry originates in a study of cytomegalovirus exposure and HLA in healthy donors. The CDR3 is 15 residues long. CDR1 and CDR2 from the germline V gene are MNHEY and SMNVEV (reference sequence). The V and J ends lost 5 bases and 5 bases respectively, with 16 bases between them. Use of 60 Vbeta and 13 Jbeta primers characterized the PCR. TCRdb's copy holds only in-frame clones and misses some; the assay was immunoSEQ multiplex PCR. There are about 180,000 clones in the sample; roughly 70% occur only once, and roughly 2.8% lies in the top ten. Sample: PBMCs. The V gene is TRBV27, the J gene TRBJ1-5, with a possible D match to TRBD1 (5 bases). The receptor was isolated from a male donor in good health and CMV-seronegative. The CDR3 loop reads CASSEWGPEYQPQHF. The CDR3 DNA reads TGTGCCAGCAGTGAATGGGGCCCGGAGTATCAGCCCCAGCATTTT.